The 7 T cell receptor beta chains reported below all come from one sample, sequenced in a study of shared T cell receptors in the human thymus. Here immunoSEQ multiplex PCR was the method, and the copy in TCRdb shows in-frame clones only, minus some. The repertoire includes roughly 710,000 clones, approximately 85% of them detected once, and roughly 0.01% sits in the top ten. The same specimen was also included in a second study, on human thymus T cells.

The sequenced sample consisted of thymocytes. The receptor set was obtained from a girl under three years old with a congenital heart defect.

V gene TRBV29-1 combines with J gene TRBJ1-2, with D hard to call. CDR3 length: 8 residues. CDR1 is SQVTM and CDR2 is ANQGSEA in the germline V gene. V lost 5 bases and J 12 bases, leaving 7 bases between the germline ends. In DNA, the CDR3 is TGCAGCGTTAGCAGGAACACCTTC. This gives the protein CSVSRNTF.

The CDR3 nucleotides are TGTGCCAGCAGCCCGACAGGGCCGAACACTGAAGCTTTCTTT. This gives the protein CASSPTGPNTEAFF. The J gene is TRBJ1-1, the V gene TRBV7-3, with 7 bases that match TRBD1. From germline, CDR1 is SGHTA and CDR2 FQGTGA. Trimming removed 5 bases from V and 1 base from J; junction bases left unmatched: 4. This CDR3 contains 14 residues.

This clone was seen only a few times. This rearrangement joins TRBV28 to TRBJ1-5; 11 nucleotides match TRBD1. CDR1 is MDHEN, CDR2 SYDVKM, per germline. The CDR3 extends over 16 amino acids. J was trimmed by 6 bases and V by 2 bases; bases with no gene match: 6. In nucleotides, the CDR3 is TGTGCCAGCAGTTTAAGGACAGGGGGCTTGAGTCAGCCCCAGCATTTT. Encoded protein: CASSLRTGGLSQPQHF.

This rearrangement joins TRBV27 to TRBJ2-2; 10 nucleotides match TRBD2. Germline CDR1 MNHEY, CDR2 SMNVEV (reference sequence). There are 16 residues in the CDR3. The V and J ends lost 6 bases and 6 bases, in that order; junction bases with no gene match: 10. This chain's CDR3 is CASSSGGAEKPGELFF. The CDR3 DNA reads TGTGCCAGCAGCAGCGGGGGGGCGGAGAAGCCCGGGGAGCTGTTTTTT.

The chain recombines TRBV18 with TRBJ2-1; TRBD1 agrees at 7 bases. Germline trimming cut 0 bases from V and 5 bases from J; bases unmatched to any gene: 10. The CDR3 contains 17 residues. Per the germline V gene, CDR1 is KGHSH and CDR2 is LQKENI. The CDR3 region is CASSPPKTGKKDNEQFF. The CDR3 DNA is TGTGCCAGCTCACCACCGAAGACAGGGAAGAAGGACAATGAGCAGTTCTTC.

The V gene is TRBV27, the J gene TRBJ1-1; 8 nucleotides match TRBD1. The CDR3 spans 17 residues. The V segment lost 3 bases and the J segment 2 bases; nucleotides outside the gene matches: 11. Germline values: CDR1 MNHEY, CDR2 SMNVEV (reference sequence). CDR3 bases: TGTGCCAGCAGTTTCGCCCCCGGGACAGGAGAAAACACTGAAGCTTTCTTT. Protein: CASSFAPGTGENTEAFF.

The rearrangement links TRBV6-5 to TRBJ1-2; D might be TRBD1 (5 bases). The ends were cut back, 0 bases at V and 4 bases at J, with 9 bases in the middle. Germline V CDR1 and CDR2: MNHEY, SVGAGI. This CDR3 has 14 amino acids. CDR3 bases: TGTGCCAGCAGTTACTCGGTGGACACCTATGGCTACACCTTC. This gives the protein CASSYSVDTYGYTF.